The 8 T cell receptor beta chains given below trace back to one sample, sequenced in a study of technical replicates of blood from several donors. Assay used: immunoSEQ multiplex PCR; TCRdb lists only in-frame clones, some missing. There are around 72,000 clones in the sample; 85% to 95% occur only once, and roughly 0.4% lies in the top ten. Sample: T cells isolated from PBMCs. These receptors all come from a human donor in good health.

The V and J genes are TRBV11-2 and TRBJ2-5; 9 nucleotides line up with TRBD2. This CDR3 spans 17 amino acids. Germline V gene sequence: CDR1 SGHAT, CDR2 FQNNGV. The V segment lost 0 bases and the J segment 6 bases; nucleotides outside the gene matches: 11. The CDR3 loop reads CASSLDPAGGPGKTQYF. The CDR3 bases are TGTGCCAGCAGCTTAGATCCGGCGGGAGGGCCGGGGAAGACCCAGTACTTC.

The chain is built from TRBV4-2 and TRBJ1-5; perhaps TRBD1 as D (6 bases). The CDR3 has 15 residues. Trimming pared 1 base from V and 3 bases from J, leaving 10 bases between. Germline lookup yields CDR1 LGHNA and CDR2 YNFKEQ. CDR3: CASSQAGHFNQPQHF. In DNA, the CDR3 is TGTGCCAGCAGCCAAGCGGGACACTTCAATCAGCCCCAGCATTTT.

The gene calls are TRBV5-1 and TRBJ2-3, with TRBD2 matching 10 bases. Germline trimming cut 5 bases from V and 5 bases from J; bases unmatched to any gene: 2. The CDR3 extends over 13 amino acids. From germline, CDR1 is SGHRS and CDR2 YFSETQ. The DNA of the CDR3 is TGCGCCAGCAGGACTAGCGGGCAAGATACGCAGTATTTT. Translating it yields CASRTSGQDTQYF.

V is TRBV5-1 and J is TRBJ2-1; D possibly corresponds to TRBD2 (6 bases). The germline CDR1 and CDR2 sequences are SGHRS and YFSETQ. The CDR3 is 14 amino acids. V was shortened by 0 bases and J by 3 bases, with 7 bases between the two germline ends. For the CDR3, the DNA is TGCGCCAGCAGCTTGGGGGGGGTCTACAATGAGCAGTTCTTC. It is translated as CASSLGGVYNEQFF.

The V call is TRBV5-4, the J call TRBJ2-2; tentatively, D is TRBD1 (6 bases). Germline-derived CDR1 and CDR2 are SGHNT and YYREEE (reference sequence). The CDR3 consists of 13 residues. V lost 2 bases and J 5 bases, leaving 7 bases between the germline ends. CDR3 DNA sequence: TGTGCCAGCAGCTTAACAGGGACCGGGGAGCTGTTTTTT. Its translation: CASSLTGTGELFF.

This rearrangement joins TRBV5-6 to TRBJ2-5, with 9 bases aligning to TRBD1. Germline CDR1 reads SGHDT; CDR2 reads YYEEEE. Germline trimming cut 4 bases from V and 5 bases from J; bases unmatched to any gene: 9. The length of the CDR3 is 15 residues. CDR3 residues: CASSHPGTGFETQYF. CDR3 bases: TGTGCCAGCAGCCACCCCGGGACAGGGTTCGAGACCCAGTACTTC.

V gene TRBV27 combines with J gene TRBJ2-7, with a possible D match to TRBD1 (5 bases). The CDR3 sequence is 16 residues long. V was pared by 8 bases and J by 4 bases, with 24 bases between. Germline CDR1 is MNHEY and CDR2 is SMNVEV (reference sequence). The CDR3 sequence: CASLGPQGYGRYEQYF. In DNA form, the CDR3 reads TGTGCCAGCCTTGGTCCCCAGGGTTATGGTCGGTACGAGCAGTACTTC.

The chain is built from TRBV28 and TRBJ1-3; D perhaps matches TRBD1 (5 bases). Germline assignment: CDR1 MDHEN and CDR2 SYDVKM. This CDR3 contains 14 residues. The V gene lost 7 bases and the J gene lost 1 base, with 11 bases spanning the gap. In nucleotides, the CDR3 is TGTGCCAGCAAATGGGGGGGGTCTGGAAACACCATATATTTT. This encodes CASKWGGSGNTIYF.